This TCR beta chain was sequenced for a study of identical twins. Study-level findings and limits: For cord blood, abundant beta clonotypes had fewer insertions, unlike memory repertoires, which showed none. Models came in too low on out-of-frame TCR alpha sharing in monozygotic twins.

Many counts were recorded for this clonotype. Antigen unknown. In TCRdb, the 5' RACE reads were re-called with MiXCR into one record per CDR3 protein. Among fewer than 900,000 distinct CDR3 sequences, around a sixth were seen once, and the ten largest hold around 13%. The same data also contributed to another study, on T cells expressing NK-cell markers. That paper states: Eight donors were sequenced, of whom seven were HCMV-seropositive, while the remaining one was HCMV-seronegative. Among a handful of donors, these clonotypes also ranked first in the CD3+CD56-NKG2C+ fraction.

This TCR came from a woman aged 18 to 35 in good health. Material: PBMCs.

CDR3 DNA sequence: TGTGCCAGCAACCTCCGGGGGGCGATCACTGAAGCTTTCTTT. This gives the protein CASNLRGAITEAFF. The rearrangement joins TRBV7-2 to TRBJ1-1; perhaps TRBD1 as D (6 bases). V lost 7 bases and J lost 4, with 16 bases in between. The germline V gene encodes CDR1 SGHTA and CDR2 FQGNSA. The CDR3 runs to 14 residues.